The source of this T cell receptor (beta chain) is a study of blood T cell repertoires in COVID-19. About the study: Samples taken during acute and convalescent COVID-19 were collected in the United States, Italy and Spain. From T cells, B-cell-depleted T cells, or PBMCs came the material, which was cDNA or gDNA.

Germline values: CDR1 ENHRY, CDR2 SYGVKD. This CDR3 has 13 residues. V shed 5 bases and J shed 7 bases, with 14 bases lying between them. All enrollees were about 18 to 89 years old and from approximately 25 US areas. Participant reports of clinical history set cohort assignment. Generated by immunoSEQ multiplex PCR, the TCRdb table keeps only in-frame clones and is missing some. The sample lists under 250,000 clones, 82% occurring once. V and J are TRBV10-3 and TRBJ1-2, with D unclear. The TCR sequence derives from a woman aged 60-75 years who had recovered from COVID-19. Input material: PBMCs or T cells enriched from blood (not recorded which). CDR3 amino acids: CAISYGTRSGYTF. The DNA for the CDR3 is TGTGCCATCAGTTACGGAACCCGGAGTGGCTACACCTTC.